This T cell receptor (beta chain) was found in a study of T cells after yellow fever vaccination. The CDR3 is made up of 14 amino acids. Germline V gene sequence: CDR1 LGHNA, CDR2 YNFKEQ. Trimming shortened V by 4 bases and J by 4 bases, and 13 bases separated the two germline ends. Each CDR3 protein is one row after TCRdb ran MiXCR on the 5' RACE reads. Seen here are around 72,000 distinct CDR3 sequences, around 7.8% observed once, and the top ten hold roughly 30%. This clonotype was observed a handful of times. Its antigen is undetermined. Overall study findings and caveats: Weaker, the secondary response had a peak occurring faster, on day 5 versus 15.

This chain joins TRBV4-2 and TRBJ2-5; possibly TRBD1 or TRBD2 for D (6 bases each). Sequencing used CD8+ T cells sorted from PBMCs, obtained roughly 10 days after the first yellow fever vaccination. The clonotype originates from a young man who received the YFV17D yellow fever vaccine. CDR3 sequence reads: CASSPLQGGETQYF. The CDR3, as DNA: TGTGCCAGCAGCCCTTTACAGGGAGGAGAGACCCAGTACTTC.